The rows below give T cell receptor beta chains drawn from one sample of a study of T-cell reconstitution after alpha-beta-depleted transplantation in children. TCRdb passed the PCR reads through MiXCR, listing each CDR3 protein once. The data hold about 110,000 distinct CDR3 sequences, with about 9.3% observed a single time. The specimen comprised PBMCs, sampled before TCRalphabeta/CD19-depleted stem cell transplant. The source of these receptors is a boy younger than 10 with acute lymphoblastic leukemia, due to receive a stem cell transplant. CDR3s include the opening cysteine and the closing phenylalanine or tryptophan. A D gene is named only where the DNA matches it firmly. Expanded clones are given a class, and other clones once, few, many or no size at all.

TRBJ2-7,TRBV28,few,TRBD2,TGTGCCAGCAGTACTCCGGGACTAGCGGGCGAGCAGTACTTC,CASSTPGLAGEQYF
TRBJ1-1,TRBV7-2,many,-,TGTGCCAGCAGCCTTAGACAGAACACTGAAGCTTTCTTT,CASSLRQNTEAFF
TRBJ2-2,TRBV2,-,TRBD1,TGTGCCAGCAGAGAACCGGGACAGGGAAATACCGGGGAGCTGTTTTTT,CASREPGQGNTGELFF
TRBJ2-5,TRBV6-1,many,-,TGTGCCAGCAGTCCCCGGCACAGTCGGCAAGAGACCCAGTACTTC,CASSPRHSRQETQYF
TRBJ1-1,TRBV4-1,-,-,TGCGCCAGCAGCCAAGAATTTCCGGGACGAACAAACACTGAAGCTTTCTTT,CASSQEFPGRTNTEAFF
TRBJ1-5,TRBV6-5,few,-,TGTGCCAGCGAGACAGTGAGCAATCAGCCCCAGCATTTT,CASETVSNQPQHF
TRBJ2-7,TRBV28,few,-,TGTGCCAGCAGTTTATTCGGCGGGCTCCCCTCCTACGAGCAGTACTTC,CASSLFGGLPSYEQYF
TRBJ2-3,TRBV5-1,many,TRBD1,TGCGCCAGCAGCTGGGGACAGGGGTGGACAGATACGCAGTATTTT,CASSWGQGWTDTQYF
TRBJ2-1,TRBV7-2,many,TRBD2,TGTGCCAGCAGCTTACTAGCGGTGTCCTACAATGAGCAGTTCTTC,CASSLLAVSYNEQFF
TRBJ1-5,TRBV20-1,-,-,TGCAGTGCTAGAGATGGGAGATATAGCAATCAGCCCCAGCATTTT,CSARDGRYSNQPQHF
TRBJ1-1,TRBV6-5,many,-,TGTGCCAGCAGTGGGCCAGGGGCAGCTTTCTTT,CASSGPGAAFF
TRBJ2-7,TRBV4-1,-,-,TGCGCCAGCAGCCAGGAGGGAGGAATCTACTCCTACGAGCAGTACTTC,CASSQEGGIYSYEQYF
TRBJ2-7,TRBV10-3,many,TRBD2,TGTGCCATCAGTAACCCGACTAGCGGGAGCTCCTACGAGCAGTACTTC,CAISNPTSGSSYEQYF
TRBJ2-1,TRBV7-3,many,-,TGTGCCAGCAGCTTAACCCCCCAGGGCGGTGAGCAGTTCTTC,CASSLTPQGGEQFF
TRBJ2-3,TRBV24-1,many,TRBD2,TGTGCCACCAGTGATGCGACTAGCGGGAGGGCCGCAGATACGCAGTATTTT,CATSDATSGRAADTQYF
TRBJ2-7,TRBV20-1,many,TRBD2,TGCAGTGCTGGTCAACTAGCGGCGTCGGAAGAGCAGTACTTC,CSAGQLAASEEQYF
TRBJ1-2,TRBV18,-,-,TGTGCCAGCTCACTATCTGAGGAATATGGCTACACCTTC,CASSLSEEYGYTF
TRBJ2-3,TRBV3-1,-,TRBD2,TGTGCCAGCAGTCCTAGCGGTTCCCGCACAGATACGGAGTATTTT,CASSPSGSRTDTEYF
TRBJ1-5,TRBV29-1,-,-,TGCAGCGTTGGGTCGGGGAATCAGCCCCAGCATTTT,CSVGSGNQPQHF
TRBJ2-1,TRBV25-1,few,TRBD2,TGTGCCAGTGGACTAGCGGGGTACTACAATGAGCAGTTCTTC,CASGLAGYYNEQFF
TRBJ2-7,TRBV5-6,-,TRBD1,TGTGCCAGCAGCCACAGGGGCAGTCGCAGATACGAGCAGTACTTC,CASSHRGSRRYEQYF
TRBJ2-1,TRBV12-3/TRBV12-4,few,-,TGTGCCAGCAGTGGAAGCCTCCGTCACTACAATGAGCAGTTCTTC,CASSGSLRHYNEQFF
TRBJ1-1,TRBV14,-,-,TGTGCCAGCAGCCAAGGGAAGTTGGAAGCTTTCTTT,CASSQGKLEAFF
TRBJ1-4,TRBV25-1,few,-,TGTGCCAGCAGTGCTTCTCCCGGGGGGCGAGACGGAGAAAAACTGTTTTTT,CASSASPGGRDGEKLFF
TRBJ2-7,TRBV13,-,-,TGTGCCAGCAGCTCCGAGACGGACGAGCAGTACTTC,CASSSETDEQYF
TRBJ2-2,TRBV7-9,few,TRBD2,TGTGCCAGCAGCCCCAAGACTAGCGGGGAGAACACCGGGGAGCTGTTTTTT,CASSPKTSGENTGELFF
TRBJ2-1,TRBV5-1,few,TRBD2,TGCGCCAGCAGCGCGACTAGCGGTTGGTGGGGCGGGGGATACAATGAGCAGTTCTTC,CASSATSGWWGGGYNEQFF
TRBJ1-1,TRBV7-2,few,TRBD1,TGTGCCAGCAGCTGGGGACAGACCTACACTGAAGCTTTCTTT,CASSWGQTYTEAFF
TRBJ1-1,TRBV20-1,many,-,TGCAGTGCTAGCGGCTGGGGGAACACTGAAGCTTTCTTT,CSASGWGNTEAFF
TRBJ1-6,TRBV6-6,-,TRBD1,TGTGCCAGCAGGCTGGGGACAGGATCACCCCTCCACTTT,CASRLGTGSPLHF
TRBJ2-3,TRBV7-2,many,-,TGTGCCAGCAGCCTGTGGGACGGCGGATACACAGATACGCAGTATTTT,CASSLWDGGYTDTQYF
TRBJ2-1,TRBV7-3,many,-,TGTGCCAGCAGTCGGGGCGGGACGTACAATGAGCAGTTCTTC,CASSRGGTYNEQFF
TRBJ2-5,TRBV29-1,many,-,TGCAGCGTTGCGCCAACTGGGACGGACCCAACCCAGTACTTC,CSVAPTGTDPTQYF
TRBJ2-3,TRBV12-3/TRBV12-4,many,-,TGTGCCAGCAGTTCCACTAGACCAAGCACAGATACGCAGTATTTT,CASSSTRPSTDTQYF